This T cell receptor beta chain was documented in a study of blood T cell repertoires in COVID-19. Study context: The study drew acute and convalescent COVID-19 samples from the United States, Italy and Spain. In each case, the material was cDNA or gDNA derived from T cells, B-cell-depleted T cells, or PBMCs.

Participants' reported clinical history set cohort assignment. Recovered Cohort 3 donors showed two negative PCRs, clearance, or symptom resolution. The CDR3 covers 15 residues. The V gene end was trimmed by 2 bases and the J gene end by 7 bases; junction bases not matched to a gene: 4. Germline V gene data show CDR1 as MNHEY and CDR2 as SMNVEV (reference sequence). The assay was immunoSEQ multiplex PCR, and TCRdb's table has in-frame clones only and misses some. The sample lists fewer than 250,000 clones; 65% to 85% were seen once. This TCR was recovered from a woman aged 40 to 49 who had recovered from COVID-19. Sequencing was performed on PBMCs or T cells enriched from blood (not recorded which). This chain links TRBV27 with TRBJ2-2, with TRBD1 matching over 10 bases. CDR3: CASSLGGTGVGELFF. CDR3 DNA sequence: TGTGCCAGCAGTTTAGGCGGGACAGGGGTCGGGGAGCTGTTTTTT.